This T cell receptor beta chain derives from a study of blood T cell repertoires in COVID-19 (dated by TCRdb to about 2020). As for the study more broadly: The collaborator samples originated in the United States, Italy and Spain and spanned the acute and convalescent phases of COVID-19. The material from the prospective study consisted of cDNA or gDNA derived from T cells, B-cell-depleted T cells, or PBMCs. Where HLA class I and class II types were available, the types were taken from metadata supplied by the sample provider, not from assay-based typing. A freely available public database, intended as a resource for researchers studying the immune response to SARS-CoV-2, is where the repertoires were released. A de-identified subject ID, COVID-19 status, age in years and sex were almost always included in the sample metadata. Samples came from the ongoing ImmuneRACE study (first 160 participants) plus 1,254 subjects from 6 global collaborators. Subjects who had been exposed to COVID-19, were actively infected with it, or had recovered from it provided the deeply sampled blood TCRbeta repertoires that made up the dataset. Here is what the overall study found, with its caveats: How much clinical and demographic metadata was included differed by source and by participant, and the metadata was provided uncurated.

Each collaborating institution followed its own protocols to collect whole blood in K2EDTA tubes. For TCRbeta analysis, collaborators shipped samples in one of three forms: frozen whole blood, isolated PBMCs, or DNA extracted from either of those sample types. The immunoSEQ Assay, a bias-controlled multiplex PCR, was used to amplify TCRbeta CDR3 regions from genomic DNA. Under the source paper's analysis protocol: Nucleated cell counts per sample were estimated from amplification of reference gene primers within the assay. To quantify the absolute abundance of each unique TCRbeta CDR3 rearrangement, sequence reads were collapsed and filtered. For each sample, productive Simpson clonality was calculated as the square root of Simpson's diversity index across productive rearrangements. As stored in TCRdb, this immuneACCESS dataset retains in-frame rearrangements with V and J assigned. A fraction of the clones does not appear; measured against another copy, unresolved V genes explain less than half of the discrepancy, and the remainder lacks a known reason. From that table come the V and J calls and clone size; the DNA was used to work out D and trimming. This sample lists about 39,000 clones; over 70% were detected once. The ten largest clones take up about 25% of the sample.

Unmatched junction bases come to 16, with V trimmed by 1 base and J by 2 bases. The CDR3 spans 19 residues, from the cysteine through the phenylalanine. Here the CDR3 DNA is all that survives: 57 bases in frame from base 1. From a lookup of the germline V gene, CDR1 and CDR2 are SGHVS and FNYEAQ. As to this clone: The antigen it binds to is not known. No qualities accompany the bases; no much larger clone lies one base away.

Sequenced: peripheral blood. The sequence came from a man aged 50-59 years with active or convalescent COVID-19. Here the chain combines TRBV7-6 and TRBJ2-7, with 8 bases in between that match TRBD2. The CDR3 reads as follows: CASSLGPSYRHGRAYEQYF. In nucleotide form, the sequence is TGTGCCAGCAGCTTAGGCCCCAGCTATCGCCACGGGAGGGCCTACGAGCAGTACTTC. Where the CDR3 stops, the reference TRBV7-6 and TRBJ2-7 genes take over; the full variable domain is GAGVSQSPRYKVTKRGQDVALRCDPISGHVSLYWYRQALGQGPEFLTYFNYEAQQDKSGLPNDRFSAERPEGSISTLTIQRTEQRDSAMYRCASSLGPSYRHGRAYEQYFGPGTRLTVT.